The rows below give T cell receptor beta chains drawn from one sample of a study of monozygotic twins with inflammatory bowel disease. Each CDR3 protein gets one entry in TCRdb, which reprocessed the 5' RACE reads and gives no DNA. This listing includes roughly 330,000 distinct CDR3 sequences. What was sequenced was blood. These receptors were collected from a human donor with ulcerative colitis or Crohn's disease, or a healthy co-twin of an affected twin (not recorded which). The CDR3 runs from the conserved cysteine through the conserved F or W.

V	J	CDR3
TRBV29-1	TRBJ1-5	CSGWTGDSNQPQHF
TRBV6-2/TRBV6-3	TRBJ2-7	CASRLLGNRYEQYF
TRBV4-1	TRBJ2-2	CASSQLTGGGELFF
TRBV12-3/TRBV12-4	TRBJ2-7	CASSRPGVLGYEQYF
TRBV27	TRBJ1-6	CASSVLRIAGSPLHF
TRBV5-1	TRBJ2-6	CASSLNGPSGANVLTF
TRBV15	TRBJ2-7	CATSRDRWNYEQYF
TRBV27	TRBJ2-1	CASSRNRDRANNEQFF
TRBV20-1	TRBJ2-5	CSARTPGLETQYF
TRBV30	TRBJ1-2	CAFNPGTIGSYGYTF
TRBV4-1	TRBJ2-1	CASSQVWETSADGEQFF
TRBV4-1	TRBJ2-2	CASSQVPGSGELFF
TRBV24-1	TRBJ2-1	CATSDLQGSSGSSEQFF
TRBV3-1	TRBJ2-1	CASSQVLSGGSYNEQFF
TRBV12-3/TRBV12-4	TRBJ2-6	CASSFQVSTSGANVLTF
TRBV30	TRBJ2-1	CASGTSHNEQFF
TRBV4-1	TRBJ1-2	CASSQISQRVVNYGYTF
TRBV4-2	TRBJ2-1	CASSPLAASSYNEQFF
TRBV12-3/TRBV12-4	TRBJ2-2	CASSGRDRRRSNTGELFF
TRBV5-1	TRBJ1-2	CASREGTPPGPYTF
TRBV6-1	TRBJ2-2	CASSGENGELFF
TRBV6-2/TRBV6-3	TRBJ2-1	CASSYAGGAGGSYNEQFF
TRBV6-2/TRBV6-3	TRBJ2-3	CASSISGMRDTQYF
TRBV5-1	TRBJ2-7	CASSLEQVSYEQYF
TRBV15	TRBJ2-7	CATSRGFTQGAESYEQYF
TRBV7-2	TRBJ2-2	CASSFSRANTGELFF
TRBV29-1	TRBJ2-7	CSVEEEGSSYEQYF
TRBV5-6	TRBJ2-5	CASSRMKETQYF
TRBV6-2/TRBV6-3	TRBJ2-1	CASSYDGGGGNEQFF